These T cell receptor beta chains were read from a single sample in a study of T cells after yellow fever vaccination. TCRdb called the 5' RACE reads again in MiXCR, with one record for every CDR3 protein. This sample has some 120,000 distinct CDR3 sequences, with under 9% found just once. The starting material was CD8+ T cells sorted from PBMCs, obtained 45 days after the yellow fever booster vaccination. These receptors originate from a man aged 30 to 45 who received the YFV17D yellow fever vaccine. The CDR3 runs from the conserved cysteine through the conserved F or W. The D gene is left open where the match is weak. Rows may omit the clone size; those that give it use once, few, many or a size class.

D gene: NA
J gene: TRBJ2-7
V gene: TRBV7-2
clone size: NA
CDR3 protein: CASTWAADYEQYF
CDR3 DNA: TGTGCCAGCACTTGGGCAGCGGACTACGAGCAGTACTTC

D gene: NA
J gene: TRBJ2-2
V gene: TRBV27
clone size: NA
CDR3 protein: CANSLSGELFF
CDR3 DNA: TGTGCCAACAGTTTATCGGGGGAGCTGTTTTTT

D gene: NA
J gene: TRBJ2-1
V gene: TRBV10-2
clone size: NA
CDR3 protein: CASAPRRDEQFF
CDR3 DNA: TGCGCCAGCGCCCCGAGGAGAGATGAGCAGTTCTTC

D gene: NA
J gene: TRBJ2-6
V gene: TRBV10-3
clone size: many
CDR3 protein: CAISEPNVSGANVLTF
CDR3 DNA: TGTGCCATCAGTGAGCCGAATGTCTCTGGGGCCAACGTCCTGACTTTC

D gene: NA
J gene: TRBJ2-5
V gene: TRBV4-2
clone size: many
CDR3 protein: CASSQGSEETQYF
CDR3 DNA: TGTGCCAGCAGCCAAGGGTCGGAAGAGACCCAGTACTTC

D gene: TRBD2
J gene: TRBJ2-7
V gene: TRBV20-1
clone size: many
CDR3 protein: CSANPYSGNNEQYF
CDR3 DNA: TGCAGTGCTAATCCCTATAGCGGGAACAACGAGCAGTACTTC

D gene: NA
J gene: TRBJ2-1
V gene: TRBV27
clone size: NA
CDR3 protein: CASSSPGAWGSSYNEQFF
CDR3 DNA: TGTGCCAGCAGTTCCCCTGGGGCTTGGGGGAGCTCCTACAATGAGCAGTTCTTC

D gene: NA
J gene: TRBJ1-2
V gene: TRBV7-9
clone size: many
CDR3 protein: CASSTIYVVGYTF
CDR3 DNA: TGTGCCAGCAGCACTATTTATGTTGTGGGCTACACCTTC

D gene: NA
J gene: TRBJ2-1
V gene: TRBV29-1
clone size: many
CDR3 protein: CSVGGGQLYNEQFF
CDR3 DNA: TGCAGCGTTGGTGGGGGCCAGCTCTACAATGAGCAGTTCTTC

D gene: NA
J gene: TRBJ2-6
V gene: TRBV4-3
clone size: NA
CDR3 protein: CASSQDPFGTGANVLTF
CDR3 DNA: TGCGCCAGCAGCCAAGACCCATTTGGTACTGGGGCCAACGTCCTGACTTTC

D gene: NA
J gene: TRBJ2-5
V gene: TRBV4-3
clone size: few
CDR3 protein: CASSQTFQETQYF
CDR3 DNA: TGCGCCAGCAGCCAAACGTTCCAAGAGACCCAGTACTTC

D gene: NA
J gene: TRBJ2-2
V gene: TRBV15
clone size: few
CDR3 protein: CATQIMGTGELFF
CDR3 DNA: TGTGCCACACAAATAATGGGCACCGGGGAGCTGTTTTTT

D gene: NA
J gene: TRBJ2-7
V gene: TRBV27
clone size: few
CDR3 protein: CASTDGSYEQYF
CDR3 DNA: TGTGCCAGCACGGACGGTTCCTACGAGCAGTACTTC

D gene: NA
J gene: TRBJ1-1
V gene: TRBV7-2
clone size: many
CDR3 protein: CASSLRGDGSNTEAFF
CDR3 DNA: TGTGCCAGCAGCTTAAGAGGAGACGGATCGAACACTGAAGCTTTCTTT